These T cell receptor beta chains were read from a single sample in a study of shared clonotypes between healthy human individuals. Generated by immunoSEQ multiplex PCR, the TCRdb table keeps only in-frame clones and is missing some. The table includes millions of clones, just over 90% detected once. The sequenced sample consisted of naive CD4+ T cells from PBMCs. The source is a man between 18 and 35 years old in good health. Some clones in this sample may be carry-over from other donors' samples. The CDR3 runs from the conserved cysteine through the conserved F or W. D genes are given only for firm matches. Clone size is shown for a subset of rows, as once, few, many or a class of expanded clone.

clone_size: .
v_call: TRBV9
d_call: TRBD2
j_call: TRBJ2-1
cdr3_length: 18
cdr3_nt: TGTGCCAGCAGCGTCAAGGGGACTAGCGGGAGAACCTACAATGAGCAGTTCTTC
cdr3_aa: CASSVKGTSGRTYNEQFF

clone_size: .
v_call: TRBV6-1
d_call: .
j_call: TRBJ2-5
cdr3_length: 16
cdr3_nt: TGTGCCAGCAGTGAACCCACTCTACCGTACCAAGAGACCCAGTACTTC
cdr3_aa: CASSEPTLPYQETQYF

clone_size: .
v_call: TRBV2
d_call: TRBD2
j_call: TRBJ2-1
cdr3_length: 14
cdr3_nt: TGTGCCAGCAGTGACGGCGGGAGCGACAATGAGCAGTTCTTC
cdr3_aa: CASSDGGSDNEQFF

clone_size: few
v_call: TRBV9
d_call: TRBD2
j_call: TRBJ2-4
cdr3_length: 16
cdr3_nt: TGTGCCAGCAGCGTATTTGCGGGAGGGGCCAAAAACATTCAGTACTTC
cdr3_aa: CASSVFAGGAKNIQYF

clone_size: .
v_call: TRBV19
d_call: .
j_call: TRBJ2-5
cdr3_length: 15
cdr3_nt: TGTGCCAGTAGTCCCCTGGATAGCATCCGGGAGACCCAGTACTTC
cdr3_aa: CASSPLDSIRETQYF

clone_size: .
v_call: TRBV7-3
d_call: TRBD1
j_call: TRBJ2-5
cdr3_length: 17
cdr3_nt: TGTGCCAGCAGCCACGGGGCTGGGGCAGGGGGTGGGGAGACCCAGTACTTC
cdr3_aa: CASSHGAGAGGGETQYF

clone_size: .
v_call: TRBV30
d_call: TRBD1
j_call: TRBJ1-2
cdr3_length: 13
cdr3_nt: TGTGCCTGGAGTGGACAGGGGAAAGGTGGCTACACCTTC
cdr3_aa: CAWSGQGKGGYTF

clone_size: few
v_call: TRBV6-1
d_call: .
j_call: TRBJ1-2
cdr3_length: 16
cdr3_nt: TGTGCCAGCAGTGAACGGTTGGGTGCAGGGAACTATGGCTACACCTTC
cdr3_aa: CASSERLGAGNYGYTF

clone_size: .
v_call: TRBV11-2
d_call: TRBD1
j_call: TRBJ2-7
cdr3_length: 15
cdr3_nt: TGTGCCAGCAGCTTAGTGGGACAGGCTTTTTACGAGCAGTACTTC
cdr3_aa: CASSLVGQAFYEQYF

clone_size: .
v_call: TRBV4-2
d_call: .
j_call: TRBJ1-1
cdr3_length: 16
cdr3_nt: TGTGCCAGCAGCCAAGGGGAAAATCAATGGAACACTGAAGCTTTCTTT
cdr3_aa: CASSQGENQWNTEAFF

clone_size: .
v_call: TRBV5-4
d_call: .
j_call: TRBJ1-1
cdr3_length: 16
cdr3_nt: TGTGCCAGCAGCCCTCTTGGTAACAGGGTGGACACTGAAGCTTTCTTT
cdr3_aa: CASSPLGNRVDTEAFF